These 23 T cell receptor beta chains originate from one sample sequenced in a study of cytomegalovirus exposure and HLA in healthy donors (TCRdb year 2017). Library preparation used the immunoSEQ multiplex PCR assay. For the multiplex PCR, a mixture combining 60 forward primers for TCR Vbeta segments and 13 reverse primers for TCR Jbeta segments was used. TCRdb carries this immuneACCESS record with in-frame sequences only. Its versions omit some clonotypes, under half of them owing to an unresolved V gene in the studies checked, with the rest unexplained. This sample lists some 180,000 clones; around 80% were detected once. The leading ten clones occupy 1.3% to 1.5% of the sample. Sequenced material: PBMCs. The receptors were sampled from a girl between 10 and 17 years old in good health and CMV-seropositive.

The V and J genes are TRBV28 and TRBJ1-4, with 9 positions matching TRBD1. Germline trimming cut 3 bases from V and 13 bases from J; bases unmatched to any gene: 6. The CDR3 is 13 residues long. From germline, CDR1 is MDHEN and CDR2 SYDVKM. The CDR3 bases are TGTGCCAGCAGTTTGGCTGGGACAGGGCGACTGTTTTTT. The encoded protein is CASSLAGTGRLFF.

J is TRBJ1-1 and V is TRBV6-5; 7 nucleotides agree with TRBD1. The germline gives CDR1 MNHEY, CDR2 SVGAGI. The ends lost 5 bases at V and 0 bases at J; junction bases unmatched: 6. This CDR3 spans 15 amino acids. This CDR3 reads CASSPQTGMNTEAFF. In nucleotides, the CDR3 is TGTGCCAGCAGTCCTCAGACAGGGATGAACACTGAAGCTTTCTTT.

The chain combines TRBV11-2 with TRBJ2-7, with D uncertain. The CDR3 is 12 residues long. The V gene's germline CDR1 is SGHAT and CDR2 FQNNGV. Trimming left V 1 base short and J 2 bases short, with 3 bases between. DNA of the CDR3: TGTGCCAGCAGCTTAGCCGCCTACGAGCAGTACTTC. This gives the protein CASSLAAYEQYF.

This rearrangement joins TRBV7-6 to TRBJ2-7; TRBD2 matches 9 bases. Losses at the gene ends were 1 base for V and 3 bases for J; bases not matched to a gene: 4. CDR1 SGHVS and CDR2 FNYEAQ come from the germline V gene. The CDR3 contains 15 residues. CDR3 nucleotide sequence: TGTGCCAGCAGCTTAGGTGGAGCGGGAGGCTACGAGCAGTACTTC. This translates into CASSLGGAGGYEQYF.

The CDR3 loop is CASSLGGGGPLPSNEQFF. CDR3 coding DNA: TGTGCCAGCAGCTTGGGGGGTGGAGGCCCCCTCCCCTCCAATGAGCAGTTCTTC. This chain uses TRBV7-9 with TRBJ2-1; D is possibly TRBD2 (6 bases). V lost 3 bases and J 6 bases, leaving 24 bases between the germline ends. There are 18 residues in the CDR3. Germline loops: CDR1 SEHNR, CDR2 FQNEAQ (reference sequence).

This sequence joins TRBV5-4 and TRBJ1-1, with 10 positions matching TRBD1. CDR3 length equals 15 residues. With 4 bases clipped from V and 3 bases from J, the junction kept 6 bases outside the gene matches. The germline V gene has CDR1 SGHNT and CDR2 YYREEE (reference sequence). In DNA form, the CDR3 reads TGTGCCAGCAGCCGACAGGGGGCCCTCTACACTGAAGCTTTCTTT. This gives the protein CASSRQGALYTEAFF.

The genes are TRBV6-1 and TRBJ1-1; D is possibly TRBD1 (6 bases). Germline-derived CDR1 and CDR2 are MNHNS and SASEGT. V shed 0 bases and J shed 6 bases, with 11 bases lying between them. The CDR3 consists of 14 residues. CDR3 in amino acids: CASSEAEGGAEAFF. The CDR3 DNA follows: TGTGCCAGCAGTGAAGCTGAAGGGGGAGCTGAAGCTTTCTTT.

In its sample, this clone was seen a few times. The gene calls are TRBV5-4 and TRBJ2-3, with a weak D call TRBD2 (6 bases). V lost 2 bases and J lost 1, with 20 bases in between. The CDR3 sequence is 18 residues long. Germline V CDR1 and CDR2: SGHNT, YYREEE (reference sequence). This chain's CDR3 is CASSFYLSGVGGTDTQYF. The CDR3 nucleotides are TGTGCCAGCAGCTTCTACTTGTCGGGGGTAGGGGGCACAGATACGCAGTATTTT.

The rearrangement links TRBV6-4 to TRBJ2-1, with 13 bases that match TRBD2. The germline V gene encodes CDR1 MRHNA and CDR2 SNTAGT. This CDR3 has 17 residues. Unmatched junction bases numbered 12, after V lost 6 bases and J lost 7 bases. Written as DNA, the CDR3 is TGTGCCAGCAGCGGCCAATTGGGACTAGCGGGAACGAATGAGCAGTTCTTC. It specifies CASSGQLGLAGTNEQFF.

This clone appeared a few times. The CDR3, as DNA: TGTGCCAGCAGTTACTCAGAAGGACTCAGCTACGAGCAGTACTTC. The encoded protein is CASSYSEGLSYEQYF. The rearrangement uses TRBV6-5 and TRBJ2-7; D is possibly TRBD2 (5 bases). Trimming stripped 0 bases from V and 3 bases from J, with 12 bases between. Germline-derived CDR1 and CDR2 are MNHEY and SVGAGI. The CDR3 length is 15 residues.

This clone was observed a few times. This sequence joins TRBV2 and TRBJ1-6, with a tentative D call TRBD1 (5 bases). Germline loops: CDR1 SNHLY, CDR2 FYNNEI. V was pared by 1 base and J by 11 bases, with 15 bases between. The CDR3 is 15 amino acids. The CDR3 loop reads CASSEDRQLLPPLHF. CDR3 coding DNA: TGTGCCAGCAGTGAAGATCGACAGCTTTTGCCACCCCTCCACTTT.

V usage is TRBV6-5 and J usage is TRBJ1-2, with D tentatively TRBD1 (6 bases). Trimming removed 6 bases at V and 5 bases at J, with 19 bases between. The CDR3 runs 15 residues. CDR1 is MNHEY and CDR2 is SVGAGI in the germline V gene. CDR3 in amino acids: CASSLRSGGAYGYTF. The CDR3 DNA sequence: TGTGCCAGCAGCCTCAGGTCGGGGGGCGCATATGGCTACACCTTC.

This chain connects TRBV7-2 to TRBJ2-1; TRBD2 aligns across 7 bases. The CDR3 runs 13 residues. Germline V gene lookup returns CDR1 SGHTA and CDR2 FQGNSA. Losses at the gene ends were 5 bases for V and 9 bases for J; bases not matched to a gene: 7. CDR3 loop: CASSNQWEGEQFF. The DNA for the CDR3 is TGTGCCAGCAGCAATCAGTGGGAGGGTGAGCAGTTCTTC.

The genes are TRBV10-3 and TRBJ2-7; possible D gene TRBD1, 6 bases. Germline V gene lookup returns CDR1 ENHRY and CDR2 SYGVKD. The CDR3 is 15 amino acids. Trimming removed 3 bases at V and 6 bases at J, with 18 bases between. The CDR3: CAISELNVGAGEQYF. As DNA, the CDR3 is TGTGCCATCAGTGAACTTAATGTGGGGGCTGGCGAGCAGTACTTC.

This clone was observed once. This chain joins TRBV2 and TRBJ2-3, with D perhaps TRBD2 (5 bases). Trimming took off 4 bases at V and 1 base at J, with 18 bases between the two ends. The germline gives CDR1 SNHLY, CDR2 FYNNEI. The CDR3 totals 17 residues. As DNA, the CDR3 is TGTGCCAGCAGTGCAGAGGGTCGGGGTACTGGCACAGATACGCAGTATTTT. Protein: CASSAEGRGTGTDTQYF. The entire variable domain, with the rest obtained from reference TRBV2 and TRBJ2-3, is as follows: EPEVTQTPSHQVTQMGQEVILRCVPISNHLYFYWYRQILGQKVEFLVSFYNNEISEKSEIFDDQFSVERPDGSNFTLKIRSTKLEDSAMYFCASSAEGRGTGTDTQYFGPGTRLTVL.

The chain has TRBV5-4 and TRBJ2-1, with TRBD2 as a possible D gene (6 bases). V was trimmed by 5 bases and J by 0 bases, leaving 15 bases between them. Germline V gene data show CDR1 as SGHNT and CDR2 as YYREEE (reference sequence). CDR3 length equals 16 residues. CDR3: CASSTGTPGSYNEQFF. DNA of the CDR3: TGTGCCAGCAGTACCGGGACTCCGGGCTCCTACAATGAGCAGTTCTTC.

The chain uses TRBV30 and TRBJ1-5; D remains ambiguous. Looked up from germline, CDR1 is GTSNPN and CDR2 is SVGIG (reference sequence). The V and J ends lost 1 base and 4 bases respectively, with 11 bases between them. The CDR3 length is 14 residues. CDR3 region: CAWSGLDSNQPQHF. The CDR3 DNA sequence: TGTGCCTGGAGTGGCTTGGACTCTAATCAGCCCCAGCATTTT.

J is TRBJ2-3 and V is TRBV5-1, with 13 bases that match TRBD2. This CDR3 is 17 amino acids long. V lost 5 bases to trimming and J lost 1 base; unmatched junction nucleotides: 7. Per germline, CDR1 SGHRS and CDR2 YFSETQ. In DNA, the CDR3 is TGCGCCAGCAGGACGGGACTAGCGGGATTGGGCACAGATACGCAGTATTTT. Encoded protein: CASRTGLAGLGTDTQYF.

The chain combines TRBV6-5 with TRBJ1-2; D uncertain. Per the germline V gene, CDR1 is MNHEY and CDR2 is SVGAGI. The V and J ends lost 3 bases and 6 bases respectively, with 20 bases between them. This CDR3 spans 16 amino acids. Here the CDR3 DNA reads TGTGCCAGCAGTTATAAGTTAACGGAGGTCGCTCATGGCTACACCTTC. This gives the protein CASSYKLTEVAHGYTF.

This chain uses TRBV7-3 with TRBJ2-1; TRBD2 matches at 9 bases. CDR1 SGHTA and CDR2 FQGTGA come from the germline V gene. This CDR3 is 20 amino acids long. V shed 3 bases and J 7 bases; nucleotides not matched to a gene: 22. The CDR3 protein is CASSLIGGTTNETSGNEQFF. The CDR3, as DNA: TGTGCCAGCAGCTTGATAGGAGGGACAACCAACGAGACTAGCGGAAATGAGCAGTTCTTC.

The genes are TRBV11-2 and TRBJ1-4; 7 positions match TRBD1. Losses at the gene ends were 7 bases for V and 5 bases for J; bases not matched to a gene: 7. Per the germline V gene, CDR1 is SGHAT and CDR2 is FQNNGV. The CDR3 is 14 amino acids. CDR3 sequence: CASTGDRRNEKLFF. The CDR3 nucleotides are TGTGCCAGCACCGGGGACAGAAGGAATGAAAAACTGTTTTTT. Full variable domain (rest looked up from reference TRBV11-2 and TRBJ1-4): EAGVAQSPRYKIIEKRQSVAFWCNPISGHATLYWYQQILGQGPKLLIQFQNNGVVDDSQLPKDRFSAERLKGVDSTLKIQPAKLEDSAVYLCASTGDRRNEKLFFGSGTQLSVL.

J is TRBJ2-2 and V is TRBV12-5; TRBD1 aligns across 7 bases. Germline assignment: CDR1 LGHNT and CDR2 FRNRAP. V lost 3 bases, J lost 7 bases, and 11 bases stayed unmatched. CDR3 length equals 16 residues. CDR3 sequence: CASGLSPTGMGGELFF. CDR3 in DNA: TGTGCTAGTGGTTTATCGCCGACAGGGATGGGCGGGGAGCTGTTTTTT. Looking up the rest from reference TRBV12-5 and TRBJ2-2 gives the full variable domain: DARVTQTPRHKVTEMGQEVTMRCQPILGHNTVFWYRQTMMQGLELLAYFRNRAPLDDSGMPKDRFSAEMPDATLATLKIQPSEPRDSAVYFCASGLSPTGMGGELFFGEGSRLTVL.

The V gene is TRBV9, the J gene TRBJ1-2, with TRBD1 identical over 8 bases. CDR3 size: 15 residues. J was trimmed by 2 bases and V by 3 bases; bases with no gene match: 6. Per germline, CDR1 SGDLS and CDR2 YYNGEE. The CDR3 loop reads CASSERQGRNYGYTF. CDR3 sequence (DNA): TGTGCCAGCAGCGAACGACAGGGGCGGAACTATGGCTACACCTTC.